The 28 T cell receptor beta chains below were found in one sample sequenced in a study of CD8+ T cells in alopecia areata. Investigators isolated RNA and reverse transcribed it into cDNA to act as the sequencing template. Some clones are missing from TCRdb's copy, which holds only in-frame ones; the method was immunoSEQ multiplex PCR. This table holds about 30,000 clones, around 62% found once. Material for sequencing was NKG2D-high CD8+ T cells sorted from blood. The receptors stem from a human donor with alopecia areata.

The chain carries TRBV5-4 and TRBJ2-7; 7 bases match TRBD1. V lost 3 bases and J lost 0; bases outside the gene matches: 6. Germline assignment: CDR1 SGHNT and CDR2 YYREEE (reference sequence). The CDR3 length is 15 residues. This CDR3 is CASSWATGTSYEQYF. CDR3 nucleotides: TGTGCCAGCAGCTGGGCGACAGGGACCTCCTACGAGCAGTACTTC.

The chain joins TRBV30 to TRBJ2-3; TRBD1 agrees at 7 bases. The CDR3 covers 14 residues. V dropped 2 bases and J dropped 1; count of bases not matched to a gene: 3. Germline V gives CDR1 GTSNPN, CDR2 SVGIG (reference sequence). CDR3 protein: CAWSMGTGTDTQYF. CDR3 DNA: TGTGCCTGGAGTATGGGGACAGGCACAGATACGCAGTATTTT. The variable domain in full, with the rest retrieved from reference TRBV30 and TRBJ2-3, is SQTIHQWPATLVQPVGSPLSLECTVEGTSNPNLYWYRQAAGRGLQLLFYSVGIGQISSEVPQNLSASRPQDRQFILSSKKLLLSDSGFYLCAWSMGTGTDTQYFGPGTRLTVL.

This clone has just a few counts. The DNA for the CDR3 is TGTGCCAGCAGCGTAGGGGTCTCTTGGGAGCAGTACTTC. As protein: CASSVGVSWEQYF. The rearrangement links TRBV9 to TRBJ2-7; D gene unclear. CDR1 is SGDLS, CDR2 YYNGEE, per germline. The CDR3 runs 13 residues. V lost 0 bases and J 7 bases, leaving 11 bases between the germline ends.

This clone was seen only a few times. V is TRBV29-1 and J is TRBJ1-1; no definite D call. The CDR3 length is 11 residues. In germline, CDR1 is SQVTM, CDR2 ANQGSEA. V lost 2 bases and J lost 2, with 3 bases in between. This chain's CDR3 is CSVETNTEAFF. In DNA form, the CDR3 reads TGCAGCGTTGAAACCAACACTGAAGCTTTCTTT.

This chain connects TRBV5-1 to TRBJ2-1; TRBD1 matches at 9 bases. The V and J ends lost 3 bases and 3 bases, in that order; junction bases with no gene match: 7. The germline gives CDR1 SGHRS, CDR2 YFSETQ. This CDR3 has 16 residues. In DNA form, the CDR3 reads TGCGCCAGCAGCTACGGACAGGGGATAGGCTACAATGAGCAGTTCTTC. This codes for CASSYGQGIGYNEQFF. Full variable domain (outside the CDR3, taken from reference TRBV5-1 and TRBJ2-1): KAGVTQTPRYLIKTRGQQVTLSCSPISGHRSVSWYQQTPGQGLQFLFEYFSETQRNKGNFPGRFSGRQFSNSRSEMNVSTLELGDSALYLCASSYGQGIGYNEQFFGPGTRLTVL.

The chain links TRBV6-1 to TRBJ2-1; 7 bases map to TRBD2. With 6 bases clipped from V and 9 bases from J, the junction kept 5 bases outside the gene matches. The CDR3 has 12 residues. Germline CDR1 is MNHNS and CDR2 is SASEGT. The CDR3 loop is CASSELAPEQFF. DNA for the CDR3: TGTGCCAGCAGCGAACTAGCGCCTGAGCAGTTCTTC.

The CDR3: CASMEQLGTDTQYF. CDR3 DNA sequence: TGTGCCAGCATGGAGCAATTGGGCACAGATACGCAGTATTTT. The rearrangement uses TRBV7-8 and TRBJ2-3; no clear D gene. V was pared by 7 bases and J by 1 base, with 12 bases between. CDR3 length equals 14 residues. CDR1 and CDR2 (germline): SGHVS, FQNEAQ.

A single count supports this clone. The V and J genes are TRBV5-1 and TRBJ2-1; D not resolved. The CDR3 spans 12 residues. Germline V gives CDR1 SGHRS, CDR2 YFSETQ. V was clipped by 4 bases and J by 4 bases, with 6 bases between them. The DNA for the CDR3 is TGCGCCAGCAGCAGGGCATACAATGAGCAGTTCTTC. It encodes CASSRAYNEQFF.

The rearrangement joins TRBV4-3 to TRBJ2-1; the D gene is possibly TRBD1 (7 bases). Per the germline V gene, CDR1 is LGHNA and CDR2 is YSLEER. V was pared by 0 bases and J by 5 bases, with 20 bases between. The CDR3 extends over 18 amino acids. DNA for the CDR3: TGCGCCAGCAGCCAAGACCTAGGAGGGACAGACCCCAACAATGAGCAGTTCTTC. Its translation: CASSQDLGGTDPNNEQFF.

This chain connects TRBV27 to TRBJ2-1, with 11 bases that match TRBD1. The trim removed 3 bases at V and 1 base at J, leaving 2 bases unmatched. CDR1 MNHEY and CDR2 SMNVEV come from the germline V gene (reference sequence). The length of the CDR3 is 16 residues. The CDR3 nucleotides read TGTGCCAGCAGTTTGGACAGGGGGCTTTCCTACAATGAGCAGTTCTTC. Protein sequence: CASSLDRGLSYNEQFF.

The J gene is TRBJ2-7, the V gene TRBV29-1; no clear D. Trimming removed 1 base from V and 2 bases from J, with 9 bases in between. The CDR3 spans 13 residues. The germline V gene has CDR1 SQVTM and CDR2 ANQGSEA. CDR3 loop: CSVEVPRTYEQYF. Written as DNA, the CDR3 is TGCAGCGTTGAAGTCCCCAGGACCTACGAGCAGTACTTC.

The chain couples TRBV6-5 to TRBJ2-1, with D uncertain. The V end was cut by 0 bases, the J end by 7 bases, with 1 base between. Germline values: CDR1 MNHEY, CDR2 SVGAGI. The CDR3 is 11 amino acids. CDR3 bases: TGTGCCAGCAGTTACTCGAATGAGCAGTTCTTC. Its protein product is CASSYSNEQFF.

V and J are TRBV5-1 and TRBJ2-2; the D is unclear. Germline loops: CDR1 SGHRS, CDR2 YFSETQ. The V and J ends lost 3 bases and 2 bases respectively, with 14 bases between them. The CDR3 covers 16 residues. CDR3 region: CASSWEATVNTGELFF. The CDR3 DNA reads TGCGCCAGCAGCTGGGAAGCAACCGTCAACACCGGGGAGCTGTTTTTT.

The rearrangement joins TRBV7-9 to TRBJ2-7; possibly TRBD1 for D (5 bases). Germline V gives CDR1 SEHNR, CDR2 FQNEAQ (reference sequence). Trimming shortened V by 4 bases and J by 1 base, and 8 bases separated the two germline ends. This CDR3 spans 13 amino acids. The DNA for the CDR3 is TGTGCCAGCAGCTCCTCAGGGTCCTACGAGCAGTACTTC. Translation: CASSSSGSYEQYF.

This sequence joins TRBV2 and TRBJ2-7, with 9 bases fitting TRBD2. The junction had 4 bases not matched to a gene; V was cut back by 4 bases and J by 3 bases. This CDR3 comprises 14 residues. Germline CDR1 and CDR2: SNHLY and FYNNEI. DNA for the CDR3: TGTGCCAGCAGTGGCCCAGCGGGAGGCTACGAGCAGTACTTC. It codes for CASSGPAGGYEQYF.

For the CDR3, the DNA is TGTGCCAGCAGTTTACGGACTAGTCGGCTTGAGACCCAGTACTTC. It is translated as CASSLRTSRLETQYF. The rearrangement uses TRBV27 and TRBJ2-5; 7 positions agree with TRBD2. Trimming took 2 bases from V and 5 from J; bases not matched to a gene: 8. Germline V gene sequence: CDR1 MNHEY, CDR2 SMNVEV (reference sequence). The CDR3 runs 15 residues.

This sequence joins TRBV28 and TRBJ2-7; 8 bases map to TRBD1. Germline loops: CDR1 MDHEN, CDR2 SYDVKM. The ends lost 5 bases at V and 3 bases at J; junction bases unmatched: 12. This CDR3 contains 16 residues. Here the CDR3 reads CASSPARTGLFYEQYF. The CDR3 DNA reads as TGTGCCAGCAGTCCCGCACGGACAGGGCTATTCTACGAGCAGTACTTC.

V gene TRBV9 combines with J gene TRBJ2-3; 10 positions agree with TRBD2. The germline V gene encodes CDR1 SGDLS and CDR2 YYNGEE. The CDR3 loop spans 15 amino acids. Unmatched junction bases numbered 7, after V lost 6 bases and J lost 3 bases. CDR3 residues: CASTDSGGRTDTQYF. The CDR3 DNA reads TGTGCCAGCACAGATAGCGGGGGGCGGACAGATACGCAGTATTTT.

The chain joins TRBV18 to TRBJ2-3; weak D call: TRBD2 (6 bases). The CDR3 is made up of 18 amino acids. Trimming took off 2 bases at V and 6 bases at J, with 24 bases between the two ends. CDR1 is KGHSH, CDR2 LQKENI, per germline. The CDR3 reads CASSPNPPDGARGDTQYF. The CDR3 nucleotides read TGTGCCAGCTCACCAAACCCCCCCGATGGGGCCCGGGGGGATACGCAGTATTTT.

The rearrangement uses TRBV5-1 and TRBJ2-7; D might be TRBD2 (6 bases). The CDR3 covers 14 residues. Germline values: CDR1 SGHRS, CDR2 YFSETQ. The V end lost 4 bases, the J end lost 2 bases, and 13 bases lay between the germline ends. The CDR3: CASSLRDSPYEQYF. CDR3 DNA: TGCGCCAGCAGCCTAAGGGACTCACCCTACGAGCAGTACTTC.

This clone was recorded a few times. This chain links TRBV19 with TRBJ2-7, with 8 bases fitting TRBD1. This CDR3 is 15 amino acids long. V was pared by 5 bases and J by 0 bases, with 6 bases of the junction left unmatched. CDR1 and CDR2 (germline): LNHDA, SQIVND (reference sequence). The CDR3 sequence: CASSGQGLASYEQYF. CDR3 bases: TGTGCCAGTAGTGGACAGGGACTCGCCTCCTACGAGCAGTACTTC.

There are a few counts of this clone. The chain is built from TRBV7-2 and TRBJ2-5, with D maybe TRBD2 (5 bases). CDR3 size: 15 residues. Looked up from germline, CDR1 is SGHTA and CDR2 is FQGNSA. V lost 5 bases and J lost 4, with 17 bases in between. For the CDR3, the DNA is TGTGCCAGCAGCGCCCGACGCGAGGGTCTAGAGACCCAGTACTTC. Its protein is CASSARREGLETQYF.

This CDR3 is CASSDHNEQFF. Written as DNA, the CDR3 is TGTGCCAGCAGCGACCACAATGAGCAGTTCTTC. This sequence joins TRBV6-1 and TRBJ2-1; D gene unclear. Trimming took off 6 bases at V and 5 bases at J, with 5 bases between the two ends. Per germline, CDR1 MNHNS and CDR2 SASEGT. CDR3 length: 11 residues.

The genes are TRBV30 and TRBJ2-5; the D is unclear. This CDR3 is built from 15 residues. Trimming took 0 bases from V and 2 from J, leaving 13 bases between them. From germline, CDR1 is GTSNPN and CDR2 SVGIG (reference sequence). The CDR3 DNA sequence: TGTGCCTGGAGTGTAATCGCGAGTTTACAAGAGACCCAGTACTTC. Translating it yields CAWSVIASLQETQYF.

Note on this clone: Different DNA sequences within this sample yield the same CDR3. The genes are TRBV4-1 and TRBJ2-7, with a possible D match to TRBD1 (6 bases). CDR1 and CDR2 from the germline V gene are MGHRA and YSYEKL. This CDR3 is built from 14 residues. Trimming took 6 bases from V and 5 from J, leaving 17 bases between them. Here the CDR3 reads CASSAGQGINEQYF. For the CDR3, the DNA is TGCGCCAGCAGTGCGGGTCAGGGGATAAACGAGCAGTACTTC.

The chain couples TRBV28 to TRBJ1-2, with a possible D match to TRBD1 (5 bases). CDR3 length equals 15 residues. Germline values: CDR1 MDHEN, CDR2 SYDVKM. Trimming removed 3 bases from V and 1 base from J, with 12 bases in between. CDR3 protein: CASSFWGELNYGYTF. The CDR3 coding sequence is TGTGCCAGCAGTTTTTGGGGGGAGCTTAACTATGGCTACACCTTC.

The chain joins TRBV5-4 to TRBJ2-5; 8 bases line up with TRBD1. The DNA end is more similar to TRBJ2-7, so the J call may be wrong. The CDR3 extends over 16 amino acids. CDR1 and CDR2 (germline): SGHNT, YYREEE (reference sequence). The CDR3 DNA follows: TGTGCCAGCAGCTTGATTCCAGGGGGCCCCTCCTACGAGCAGTACTTC. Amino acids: CASSLIPGGPSYEQYF.

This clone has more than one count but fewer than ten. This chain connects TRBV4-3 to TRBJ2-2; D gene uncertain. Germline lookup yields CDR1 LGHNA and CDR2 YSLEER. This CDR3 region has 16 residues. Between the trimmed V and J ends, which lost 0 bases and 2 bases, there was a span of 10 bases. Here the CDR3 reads CASSQEIGRNTGELFF. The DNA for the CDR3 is TGCGCCAGCAGCCAAGAAATAGGCAGAAACACCGGGGAGCTGTTTTTT.